A single sample is the source of the 18 T cell receptor beta chains below, sequenced in a study of T cell repertoires in cytomegalovirus infection. These receptors are not linked to any known antigen. TCRdb independently ran MiXCR on the reads; one entry per CDR3 protein. The sample lists about 20,000 distinct CDR3 sequences; roughly two fifths were seen once. This specimen was CD8+ T cells from cultured PBMCs, taken from culture after CMV antigen stimulation. The receptors were gathered from a human donor in good health (CMV status not recorded). Some clones in this sample may be carry-over from other donors' samples.

This clonotype was seen ten or more times. J is TRBJ2-1 and V is TRBV5-1, with 8 bases that match TRBD2. The CDR3 has 17 amino acids. Germline values: CDR1 SGHRS, CDR2 YFSETQ. V lost 3 bases, J lost 3 bases, and 11 bases stayed unmatched. CDR3 sequence reads: CASSSAGGATNYNEQFF. The CDR3 nucleotides are TGCGCCAGCAGCTCCGCCGGGGGGGCCACAAACTACAATGAGCAGTTCTTC.

CDR3 sequence: CASRMGIGLNTEAFF. The CDR3 DNA reads as TGTGCCAGCAGAATGGGGATAGGGTTGAACACTGAAGCTTTCTTT. The chain recombines TRBV27 with TRBJ1-1; D is ambiguous. This CDR3 has 15 amino acids. The V end lost 6 bases, the J end lost 0 bases, and 14 bases lay between the germline ends. Germline-derived CDR1 and CDR2 are MNHEY and SMNVEV (reference sequence).

CDR3 in DNA: TGTGCCAGCAGCTTGGGCTACCCCAATGAGCAGTTCTTC. This encodes CASSLGYPNEQFF. This chain connects TRBV13 to TRBJ2-1; D is undetermined. Germline CDR1 is PRHDT and CDR2 is FYEKMQ (reference sequence). V was clipped by 3 bases and J by 6 bases, with 9 bases between them. This CDR3 contains 13 residues.

The chain employs TRBV5-1 and TRBJ2-7; D might be TRBD1 or TRBD2, each matching 5 bases. This CDR3 has 12 residues. Trimming took 0 bases from V and 7 from J, leaving 8 bases between them. Germline CDR1 is SGHRS and CDR2 is YFSETQ. CDR3 DNA sequence: TGCGCCAGCAGCTTGGGGTGGGGGGAGCAGTACTTC. Protein: CASSLGWGEQYF.

The chain joins TRBV7-2 to TRBJ1-4, with D possibly matching TRBD1 (6 bases). Germline CDR1 SGHTA, CDR2 FQGNSA. The CDR3 runs 15 residues. V shed 5 bases and J shed 5 bases, with 15 bases lying between them. Written as DNA, the CDR3 is TGTGCCAGCAGCCACCCACAGGGCGAAAATGAAAAACTGTTTTTT. The encoded protein is CASSHPQGENEKLFF.

The chain is built from TRBV27 and TRBJ2-3; D might be TRBD2 (6 bases). CDR1 MNHEY and CDR2 SMNVEV come from the germline V gene (reference sequence). V was shortened by 2 bases and J by 2 bases, with 11 bases between the two germline ends. The CDR3 extends over 15 amino acids. CDR3 residues: CASSLGGLHTDTQYF. Written as DNA, the CDR3 is TGTGCCAGCAGTTTAGGAGGACTACACACAGATACGCAGTATTTT.

This clonotype was seen a few times. The chain recombines TRBV5-1 with TRBJ1-2; 9 positions agree with TRBD1. Germline CDR1 and CDR2: SGHRS and YFSETQ. The CDR3 totals 13 residues. V was clipped by 1 base and J by 6 bases; unmatched bases: 1. CDR3 coding DNA: TGCGCCAGCAGCTTGAACAGGGGGCATGGCTACACCTTC. Translation gives CASSLNRGHGYTF.

The rearrangement uses TRBV7-2 and TRBJ2-7; D may be TRBD2 (6 bases). This CDR3 spans 15 amino acids. The V end lost 6 bases, the J end lost 1 base, and 16 bases lay between the germline ends. Germline V gene lookup returns CDR1 SGHTA and CDR2 FQGNSA. This CDR3 reads CASRVGGGGSYEQYF. The CDR3 DNA is TGTGCCAGCAGAGTGGGGGGAGGAGGTTCCTACGAGCAGTACTTC.

The chain uses TRBV28 and TRBJ1-1; 7 bases align to TRBD1. V was pared by 4 bases and J by 1 base, with 6 bases of the junction left unmatched. Germline V lookup: CDR1 MDHEN, CDR2 SYDVKM. The CDR3 extends over 15 amino acids. CDR3 protein: CASSSLDRTNTEAFF. CDR3 in DNA: TGTGCCAGCAGTTCATTGGACAGGACGAACACTGAAGCTTTCTTT. Using reference TRBV28 and TRBJ1-1 for the parts outside the CDR3, the full variable domain is DVKVTQSSRYLVKRTGEKVFLECVQDMDHENMFWYRQDPGLGLRLIYFSYDVKMKEKGDIPEGYSVSREKKERFSLILESASTNQTSMYLCASSSLDRTNTEAFFGQGTRLTVV.

The V gene is TRBV18, the J gene TRBJ2-2, with D possibly matching TRBD1 (6 bases). There are 16 residues in the CDR3. V lost 6 bases to trimming and J lost 0 bases, with 14 bases between them. Germline CDR1 and CDR2: KGHSH and LQKENI. CDR3 DNA: TGTGCCAGCTCCAGGGGCCATAAACCGAACACCGGGGAGCTGTTTTTT. Amino acids: CASSRGHKPNTGELFF.

This clonotype showed up just a few times. The chain recombines TRBV7-2 with TRBJ2-7; 10 nucleotides agree with TRBD1. The CDR3 is 14 residues long. The germline V gene encodes CDR1 SGHTA and CDR2 FQGNSA. V dropped 1 base and J dropped 4; count of bases not matched to a gene: 1. The CDR3 loop reads CASSLGQGAYEQYF. DNA for the CDR3: TGTGCCAGCAGCTTAGGACAGGGGGCTTACGAGCAGTACTTC. The full variable domain, rest sourced from reference TRBV7-2 and TRBJ2-7, is GAGVSQSPSNKVTEKGKDVELRCDPISGHTALYWYRQSLGQGLEFLIYFQGNSAPDKSGLPSDRFSAERTGGSVSTLTIQRTQQEDSAVYLCASSLGQGAYEQYFGPGTRLTVT.

The chain couples TRBV20-1 to TRBJ2-1; 9 bases are shared with TRBD1. The CDR3 is 15 residues long. In germline, CDR1 is DFQATT, CDR2 SNEGSKA (reference sequence). The trim removed 6 bases at V and 5 bases at J, leaving 11 bases unmatched. CDR3 in DNA: TGCAGTGCCCCCTGGACAGGGGAAGATCACAATGAGCAGTTCTTC. This gives the protein CSAPWTGEDHNEQFF.

The rearrangement links TRBV28 to TRBJ1-2; a weak D match, TRBD1 (5 bases). V was pared by 6 bases and J by 0 bases, with 23 bases between. This CDR3 contains 18 residues. Looked up from germline, CDR1 is MDHEN and CDR2 is SYDVKM. The CDR3 sequence: CASSPISGAAGANYGYTF. CDR3 DNA sequence: TGTGCCAGCAGCCCTATTTCCGGGGCCGCAGGAGCTAACTATGGCTACACCTTC.

This sequence joins TRBV27 and TRBJ1-4, with a possible D match to TRBD1 (6 bases). The CDR3 extends over 15 amino acids. Trimming shortened V by 5 bases and J by 4 bases, and 14 bases separated the two germline ends. Germline CDR1 reads MNHEY; CDR2 reads SMNVEV (reference sequence). The CDR3 is CASSTLQGINEKLFF. DNA for the CDR3: TGTGCCAGCAGTACCTTACAGGGAATTAATGAAAAACTGTTTTTT.

This clonotype was seen more than once but under ten times. The chain uses TRBV14 and TRBJ2-6, with D possibly TRBD1 on 6 matching bases. V lost 1 base to trimming and J lost 0 bases, with 19 bases between them. CDR3 length: 20 residues. CDR1 is SGHDN, CDR2 FVKESK, per germline. CDR3 nucleotide sequence: TGTGCCAGCAGCCAAGCGGTCTGGGAGACAGGCAGCTCTGGGGCCAACGTCCTGACTTTC. Its translation is CASSQAVWETGSSGANVLTF.

This clonotype was observed many times. This chain joins TRBV7-2 and TRBJ2-7; D is undetermined. CDR1 and CDR2 (germline): SGHTA, FQGNSA. Trimming cost V 5 bases and J 3 bases, with 14 bases left between them. The CDR3 consists of 14 residues. The CDR3 bases are TGTGCCAGCAGCCCCTCCCCCGGAATCTACGAGCAGTACTTC. This translates into CASSPSPGIYEQYF. Variable domain in full (rest from reference TRBV7-2 and TRBJ2-7): GAGVSQSPSNKVTEKGKDVELRCDPISGHTALYWYRQSLGQGLEFLIYFQGNSAPDKSGLPSDRFSAERTGGSVSTLTIQRTQQEDSAVYLCASSPSPGIYEQYFGPGTRLTVT.

The sample holds a few counts of this clonotype. CDR3 protein: CASSRNTGPDTQYF. The CDR3 nucleotides read TGCGCCAGCAGCCGAAATACGGGGCCAGATACGCAGTATTTT. The chain employs TRBV4-3 and TRBJ2-3, with D perhaps given as TRBD1 or TRBD2 (5 bases each). Germline values: CDR1 LGHNA, CDR2 YSLEER. The CDR3 spans 14 residues. Trimming left V 4 bases short and J 4 bases short, with 12 bases between.

This sequence joins TRBV15 and TRBJ2-5, with 7 bases that match TRBD2. Per germline, CDR1 LNHNV and CDR2 YYDKDF (reference sequence). The CDR3 runs to 17 residues. Trimming cost V 4 bases and J 1 base; bases outside gene matches: 12. CDR3 sequence reads: CATSTPHGGRAQETQYF. CDR3 sequence (DNA): TGTGCCACCAGCACCCCACACGGGGGGAGGGCCCAAGAGACCCAGTACTTC.